Presented here are 28 T cell receptor beta chains from one specimen sequenced in a study of cytomegalovirus exposure and HLA in healthy donors. This PCR relied on a set of 60 Vbeta primers and 13 Jbeta primers. Repertoires were generated with immunoSEQ multiplex PCR, while TCRdb's copy carries only in-frame clones and drops some. This sample contains tens of thousands of clones. Sequencing was carried out using PBMCs. These receptors were taken from a woman aged 35 to 49 in good health and CMV-seronegative.

CDR3 sequence (DNA): TGTGCCTGTACTTTAGCGGGAGGGCCGAATGAGCAGTTCTTC. It yields the protein CACTLAGGPNEQFF. The chain has TRBV30 and TRBJ2-1; 11 nucleotides line up with TRBD2. V was clipped by 6 bases and J by 7 bases; unmatched bases: 8. The CDR3 is 14 amino acids. Germline CDR1 reads GTSNPN; CDR2 reads SVGIG (reference sequence).

The chain recombines TRBV7-9 with TRBJ2-5; 7 bases are shared with TRBD1. Germline V lookup: CDR1 SEHNR, CDR2 FQNEAQ (reference sequence). The CDR3 runs 14 residues. V lost 5 bases, J lost 3 bases, and 6 bases stayed unmatched. CDR3 DNA sequence: TGTGCCAGCAGCGCCGACAGGGTGGAAGAGACCCAGTACTTC. Amino acid sequence: CASSADRVEETQYF.

V usage is TRBV4-2 and J usage is TRBJ2-3, with D possibly being TRBD1 (5 bases). This CDR3 has 14 amino acids. V gave up 1 base and J gave up 3 bases, with 8 bases separating them. From germline, CDR1 is LGHNA and CDR2 YNFKEQ. CDR3 amino acids: CASSQGKGTDTQYF. As DNA, the CDR3 is TGTGCCAGCAGCCAAGGGAAGGGGACAGATACGCAGTATTTT.

This CDR3 reads CASSLDGGGRGETQYF. CDR3 sequence (DNA): TGTGCCAGCAGCTTAGATGGGGGAGGCCGGGGGGAGACCCAGTACTTC. V is TRBV11-2 and J is TRBJ2-5; maybe TRBD2 (6 bases). The germline V gene has CDR1 SGHAT and CDR2 FQNNGV. The germline V and J ends were trimmed by 0 bases and 5 bases, with 16 bases remaining between them. The CDR3 runs 16 residues.

V gene TRBV5-6 combines with J gene TRBJ1-5; no clear D gene. The CDR3 extends over 14 amino acids. The ends were cut back, 6 bases at V and 0 bases at J, with 10 bases in the middle. Germline CDR1 SGHDT, CDR2 YYEEEE. The CDR3 reads CASNSFYSNQPQHF. CDR3 in DNA: TGTGCCAGCAACAGCTTCTATAGCAATCAGCCCCAGCATTTT.

V is TRBV7-9 and J is TRBJ1-1, with no clear D. CDR3 size: 13 residues. Trimming left V 5 bases short and J 0 bases short, with 7 bases between. Per germline, CDR1 SEHNR and CDR2 FQNEAQ (reference sequence). CDR3 amino acids: CASSMQVNTEAFF. For the CDR3, the DNA is TGTGCCAGCAGCATGCAGGTGAACACTGAAGCTTTCTTT.

This chain joins TRBV9 and TRBJ1-5, with D perhaps matching TRBD1 (5 bases). The CDR3 is 14 amino acids. V lost 4 bases, J lost 0 bases, and 8 bases lay in between. Per germline, CDR1 SGDLS and CDR2 YYNGEE. The CDR3, as DNA: TGTGCCAGCAGCAGCAGGGATAGCAATCAGCCCCAGCATTTT. This gives the protein CASSSRDSNQPQHF.

The chain links TRBV5-1 to TRBJ2-2, with a possible D match to TRBD1 (6 bases). V was shortened by 2 bases and J by 6 bases, with 8 bases between the two germline ends. Per the germline V gene, CDR1 is SGHRS and CDR2 is YFSETQ. The CDR3 is made up of 13 amino acids. DNA of the CDR3: TGCGCCAGCAGCTTCAGGGGTGCCGGGGAGCTGTTTTTT. Residues: CASSFRGAGELFF.

DNA for the CDR3: TGTGCCAGCAACTCCGGGACAGGGGACACCGGGGAGCTGTTTTTT. Its translation is CASNSGTGDTGELFF. The V gene is TRBV7-9, the J gene TRBJ2-2; 10 bases are a match to TRBD1. This CDR3 contains 15 residues. Germline CDR1 and CDR2: SEHNR and FQNEAQ (reference sequence). V lost 7 bases to trimming and J lost 3 bases; unmatched junction nucleotides: 5.

This sequence joins TRBV11-2 and TRBJ1-2, with D hard to call. This CDR3 spans 15 amino acids. V dropped 2 bases and J dropped 4 bases, with 14 bases sitting between them. Germline lookup yields CDR1 SGHAT and CDR2 FQNNGV. CDR3: CASSLFGSAGYGYTF. Written as DNA, the CDR3 is TGTGCCAGCAGCTTATTCGGTTCCGCTGGCTATGGCTACACCTTC.

J is TRBJ2-7 and V is TRBV28, with D possibly matching TRBD2 (6 bases). The ends were cut back, 3 bases at V and 5 bases at J, with 14 bases in the middle. CDR1 MDHEN and CDR2 SYDVKM come from the germline V gene. The length of the CDR3 is 14 residues. CDR3: CASSFPGEGNEQYF. The DNA of the CDR3 is TGTGCCAGCAGTTTTCCGGGGGAAGGAAACGAGCAGTACTTC.

The chain uses TRBV30 and TRBJ1-2, with a tentative D call TRBD1 (6 bases). In germline, CDR1 is GTSNPN, CDR2 SVGIG (reference sequence). Deletions cut 3 bases from V and 2 bases from J, with 10 bases between. The CDR3 spans 13 residues. This CDR3 is CAWSQGMNYGYTF. As DNA, the CDR3 is TGTGCCTGGAGCCAGGGGATGAACTATGGCTACACCTTC.

For this clone: An end of the junction differs from the germline gene, which may be a read error. V gene TRBV15 combines with J gene TRBJ2-7; TRBD1 agrees at 8 bases. The germline V gene encodes CDR1 LNHNV and CDR2 YYDKDF (reference sequence). This CDR3 comprises 13 residues. The CDR3 DNA reads as TGTGCCACCCGCAGACAGGGGACCTACGAGCAGTACTTC. Protein: CATRRQGTYEQYF.

The chain uses TRBV4-3 and TRBJ2-2; no clear D. Germline V gives CDR1 LGHNA, CDR2 YSLEER. V gave up 3 bases and J gave up 4 bases, with 9 bases separating them. The CDR3 is 14 amino acids. CDR3 sequence: CASSHTPRTGELFF. CDR3 sequence (DNA): TGCGCCAGCAGCCATACTCCACGCACCGGGGAGCTGTTTTTT.

About this clone itself: Its ends do not fully match the called genes, so a read error is possible. The gene calls are TRBV27 and TRBJ2-7, with 7 bases identical to TRBD1. The germline gives CDR1 MNHEY, CDR2 SMNVEV (reference sequence). This CDR3 is built from 15 residues. The CDR3 reads CASSLSLTGSYEQSF. CDR3 coding DNA: TGTGCCAGCAGTTTATCCCTGACAGGGTCCTACGAGCAGTCCTTC.

The chain recombines TRBV7-3 with TRBJ2-2; D possibly corresponds to TRBD1 (6 bases). The CDR3 sequence is 15 residues long. Per germline, CDR1 SGHTA and CDR2 FQGTGA. With 5 bases removed from V and 6 bases from J, the gap between germline ends came to 16 bases. CDR3: CASSQTPPGAGELFF. DNA of the CDR3: TGTGCCAGCAGCCAGACCCCCCCAGGGGCCGGGGAGCTGTTTTTT.

The chain recombines TRBV19 with TRBJ2-7; D is uncertain. Germline loops: CDR1 LNHDA, CDR2 SQIVND (reference sequence). V was cut by 0 bases and J by 3 bases, with 12 bases left in between. CDR3 length: 15 amino acids. The CDR3 bases are TGTGCCAGTAGTATAGAGAGCCTTCCCCACTACGAGCAGTACTTC. Amino acids: CASSIESLPHYEQYF.

The chain couples TRBV19 to TRBJ2-3, with D maybe TRBD2 (6 bases). Per germline, CDR1 LNHDA and CDR2 SQIVND (reference sequence). V was cut by 2 bases and J by 8 bases, with 14 bases left in between. The CDR3 consists of 14 residues. The CDR3 DNA reads as TGTGCCAGTAGTATATTAGGCGGCGGGGCTACGCAGTATTTT. Amino acid sequence: CASSILGGGATQYF.

This sequence joins TRBV5-1 and TRBJ2-3; tentative D call: TRBD2 (6 bases). This CDR3 contains 16 residues. Germline-derived CDR1 and CDR2 are SGHRS and YFSETQ. Trimming stripped 4 bases from V and 2 bases from J, with 17 bases between. CDR3 amino acids: CASSQPRDSFTDTQYF. As DNA, the CDR3 is TGCGCCAGCAGCCAGCCCCGGGACTCCTTCACAGATACGCAGTATTTT.

The chain couples TRBV5-1 to TRBJ2-5, with 8 bases aligning to TRBD1. Trimming removed 4 bases from V and 5 bases from J; junction bases left unmatched: 7. The germline gives CDR1 SGHRS, CDR2 YFSETQ. The CDR3 runs 14 residues. CDR3 nucleotides: TGCGCCAGCAGCCCAGAGACAGGGGTCGAGACCCAGTACTTC. As protein: CASSPETGVETQYF.

The rearrangement links TRBV7-6 to TRBJ2-7, with 7 bases matching TRBD1. CDR1 SGHVS and CDR2 FNYEAQ come from the germline V gene. The V gene end was trimmed by 5 bases and the J gene end by 5 bases; junction bases not matched to a gene: 6. CDR3 length: 13 residues. CDR3 loop: CASSATGFDEQYF. The DNA for the CDR3 is TGTGCCAGCAGCGCGACAGGGTTCGACGAGCAGTACTTC.

The V gene is TRBV11-1, the J gene TRBJ2-2, with 7 bases aligning to TRBD1. V shed 1 base, J shed 2 bases, and the junction held 7 bases outside the gene matches. The length of the CDR3 is 17 residues. Germline V gene lookup returns CDR1 SGHAT and CDR2 FQDESV (reference sequence). CDR3: CASSLDDRELNTGELFF. The CDR3, as DNA: TGTGCCAGCAGCTTAGATGACAGGGAGCTAAACACCGGGGAGCTGTTTTTT.

J is TRBJ2-1 and V is TRBV18; unclear D gene. The germline gives CDR1 KGHSH, CDR2 LQKENI. The CDR3 consists of 17 residues. Trimming pared 4 bases from V and 2 bases from J, leaving 18 bases between. CDR3 loop: CASSLKGRLGTYNEQFF. In DNA, the CDR3 is TGTGCCAGCTCACTCAAAGGTCGCCTGGGCACCTACAATGAGCAGTTCTTC.

The V gene is TRBV6-5, the J gene TRBJ1-1; D gene unclear. V was cut by 11 bases and J by 2 bases, with 15 bases left in between. This CDR3 has 13 residues. Per germline, CDR1 MNHEY and CDR2 SVGAGI. In DNA, the CDR3 is TGTGCCGCACGTCGGGTAGACAACACTGAAGCTTTCTTT. Amino acid sequence: CAARRVDNTEAFF.

V is TRBV13 and J is TRBJ2-2; 7 positions match TRBD2. Per germline, CDR1 PRHDT and CDR2 FYEKMQ (reference sequence). V lost 6 bases to trimming and J lost 3 bases; unmatched junction nucleotides: 10. The length of the CDR3 is 16 residues. The CDR3 region is CASRGADSGYTGELFF. The CDR3, as DNA: TGTGCCAGCAGAGGCGCAGATAGCGGGTACACCGGGGAGCTGTTTTTT. Combining the CDR3 with reference TRBV13 and TRBJ2-2 gives the whole variable domain AAGVIQSPRHLIKEKRETATLKCYPIPRHDTVYWYQQGPGQDPQFLISFYEKMQSDKGSIPDRFSAQQFSDYHSELNMSSLELGDSALYFCASRGADSGYTGELFFGEGSRLTVL.

The chain employs TRBV5-4 and TRBJ1-1; TRBD1 is a possible D gene (5 bases). The CDR3 loop spans 12 amino acids. Germline CDR1 SGHNT, CDR2 YYREEE (reference sequence). Trimming removed 3 bases at V and 3 bases at J, with 6 bases between. The CDR3 region has the DNA TGTGCCAGCAGCTGGGGGGACACTGAAGCTTTCTTT. Translating it yields CASSWGDTEAFF.

The chain combines TRBV11-1 with TRBJ1-2, with 8 bases fitting TRBD1. V dropped 5 bases and J dropped 8; count of bases not matched to a gene: 7. Germline-derived CDR1 and CDR2 are SGHAT and FQDESV (reference sequence). CDR3 length: 13 amino acids. CDR3 in DNA: TGTGCCAGCAGCCCCGGGACAGGAAGCGGCTACACCTTC. Its protein product is CASSPGTGSGYTF.

This chain links TRBV19 with TRBJ1-1, with a weak D call TRBD1 (5 bases). There are 14 residues in the CDR3. V lost 5 bases to trimming and J lost 1 base, with 11 bases between them. Germline V gene sequence: CDR1 LNHDA, CDR2 SQIVND (reference sequence). CDR3 in DNA: TGTGCCAGTAGTGTCACAGGCAAGAACACTGAAGCTTTCTTT. This encodes CASSVTGKNTEAFF.